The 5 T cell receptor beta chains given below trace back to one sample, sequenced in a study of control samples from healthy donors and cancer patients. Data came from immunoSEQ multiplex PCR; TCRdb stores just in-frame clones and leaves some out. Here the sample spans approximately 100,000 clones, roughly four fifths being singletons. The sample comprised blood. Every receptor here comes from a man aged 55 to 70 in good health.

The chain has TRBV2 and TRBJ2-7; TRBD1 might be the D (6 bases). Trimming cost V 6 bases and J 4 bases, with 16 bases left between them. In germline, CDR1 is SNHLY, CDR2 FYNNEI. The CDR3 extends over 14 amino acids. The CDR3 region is CASSAGTSFYEQYF. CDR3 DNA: TGTGCCAGCAGCGCCGGGACAAGCTTTTACGAGCAGTACTTC.

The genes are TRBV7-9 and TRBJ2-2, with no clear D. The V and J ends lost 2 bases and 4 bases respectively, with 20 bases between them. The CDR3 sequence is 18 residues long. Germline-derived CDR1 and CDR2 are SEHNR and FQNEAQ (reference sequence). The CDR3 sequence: CASSLKRSGVVATGELFF. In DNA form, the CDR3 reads TGTGCCAGCAGCTTAAAACGGTCCGGAGTGGTGGCCACCGGGGAGCTGTTTTTT.

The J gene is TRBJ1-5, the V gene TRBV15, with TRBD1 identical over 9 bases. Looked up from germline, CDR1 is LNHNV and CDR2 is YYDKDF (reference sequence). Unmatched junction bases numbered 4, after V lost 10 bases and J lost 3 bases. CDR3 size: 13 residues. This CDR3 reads CAIGQGYNQPQHF. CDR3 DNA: TGTGCCATTGGACAGGGGTACAATCAGCCCCAGCATTTT. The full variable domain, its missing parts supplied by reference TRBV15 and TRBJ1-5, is DAMVIQNPRYQVTQFGKPVTLSCSQTLNHNVMYWYQQKSSQAPKLLFHYYDKDFNNEADTPDNFQSRRPNTSFCFLDIRSPGLGDTAMYLCAIGQGYNQPQHFGDGTRLSIL.

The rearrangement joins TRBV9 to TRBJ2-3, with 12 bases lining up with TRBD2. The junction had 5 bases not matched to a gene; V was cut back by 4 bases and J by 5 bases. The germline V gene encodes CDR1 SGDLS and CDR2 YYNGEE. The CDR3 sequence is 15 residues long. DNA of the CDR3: TGTGCCAGCAGCATATTGACTAGCGGGAGAGATACGCAGTATTTT. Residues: CASSILTSGRDTQYF.

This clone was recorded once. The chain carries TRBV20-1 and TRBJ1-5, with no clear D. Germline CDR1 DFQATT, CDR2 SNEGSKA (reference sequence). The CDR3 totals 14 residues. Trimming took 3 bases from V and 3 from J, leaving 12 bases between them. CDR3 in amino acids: CSASTGPHNQPQHF. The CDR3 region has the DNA TGCAGTGCTAGTACCGGACCCCACAATCAGCCCCAGCATTTT.